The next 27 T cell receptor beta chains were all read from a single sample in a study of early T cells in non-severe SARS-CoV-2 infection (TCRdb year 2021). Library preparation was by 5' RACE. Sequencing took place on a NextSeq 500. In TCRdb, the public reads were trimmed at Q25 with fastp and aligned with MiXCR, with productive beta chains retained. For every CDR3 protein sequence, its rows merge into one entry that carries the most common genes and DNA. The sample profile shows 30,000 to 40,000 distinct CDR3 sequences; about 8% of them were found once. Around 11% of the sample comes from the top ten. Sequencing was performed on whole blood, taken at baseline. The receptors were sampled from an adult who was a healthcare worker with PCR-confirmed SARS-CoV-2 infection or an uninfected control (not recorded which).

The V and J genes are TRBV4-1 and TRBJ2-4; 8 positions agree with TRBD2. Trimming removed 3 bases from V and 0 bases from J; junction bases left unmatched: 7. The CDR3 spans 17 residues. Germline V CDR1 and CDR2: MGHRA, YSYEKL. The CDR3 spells CASSQPTSGLAKNIQYF. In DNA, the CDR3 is TGCGCCAGCAGCCAGCCTACTAGCGGCCTAGCCAAAAACATTCAGTACTTC.

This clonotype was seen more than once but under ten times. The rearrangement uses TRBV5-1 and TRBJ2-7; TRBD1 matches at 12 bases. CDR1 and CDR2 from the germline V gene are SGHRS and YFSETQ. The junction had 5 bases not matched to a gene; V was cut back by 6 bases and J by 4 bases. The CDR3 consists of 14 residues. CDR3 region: CASTSGQGAYEQYF. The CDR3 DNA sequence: TGCGCCAGCACCTCGGGACAGGGGGCTTACGAGCAGTACTTC.

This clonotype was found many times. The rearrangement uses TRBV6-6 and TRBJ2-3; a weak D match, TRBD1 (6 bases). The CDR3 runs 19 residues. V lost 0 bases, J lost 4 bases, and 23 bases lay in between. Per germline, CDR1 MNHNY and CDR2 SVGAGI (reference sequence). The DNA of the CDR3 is TGTGCCAGCAGTTACTCAGCCCAACTCCTTGGACAGCGCTCAGATACGCAGTATTTT. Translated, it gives CASSYSAQLLGQRSDTQYF.

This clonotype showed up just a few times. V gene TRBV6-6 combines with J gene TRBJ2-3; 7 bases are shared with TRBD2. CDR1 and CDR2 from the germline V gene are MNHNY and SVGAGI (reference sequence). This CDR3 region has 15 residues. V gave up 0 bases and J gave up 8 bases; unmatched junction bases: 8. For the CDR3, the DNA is TGTGCCAGCAGTTACTCAGCGGGAAGCTTGGTTACGCAGTATTTT. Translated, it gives CASSYSAGSLVTQYF.

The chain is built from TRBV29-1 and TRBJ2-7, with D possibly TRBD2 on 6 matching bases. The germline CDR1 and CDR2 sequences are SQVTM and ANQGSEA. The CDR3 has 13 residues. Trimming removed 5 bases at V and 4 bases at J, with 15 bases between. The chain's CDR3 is CSVTPRGRYEQYF. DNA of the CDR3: TGCAGCGTTACCCCTCGTGGGAGGTACGAGCAGTACTTC.

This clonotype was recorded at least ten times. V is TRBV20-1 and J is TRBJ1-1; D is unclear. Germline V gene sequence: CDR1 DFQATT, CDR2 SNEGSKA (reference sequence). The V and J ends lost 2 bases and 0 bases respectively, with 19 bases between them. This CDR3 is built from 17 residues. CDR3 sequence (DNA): TGCAGTGCTAGAAGGATCGAATTCGGACTCATGAACACTGAAGCTTTCTTT. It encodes CSARRIEFGLMNTEAFF.

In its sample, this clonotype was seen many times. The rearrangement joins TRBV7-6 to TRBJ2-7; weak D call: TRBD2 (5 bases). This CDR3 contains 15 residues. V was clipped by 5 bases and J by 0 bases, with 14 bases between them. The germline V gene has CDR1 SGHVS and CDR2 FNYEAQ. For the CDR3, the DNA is TGTGCCAGCAGCCGAGAGGTGGGGAGCTCCTACGAGCAGTACTTC. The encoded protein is CASSREVGSSYEQYF.

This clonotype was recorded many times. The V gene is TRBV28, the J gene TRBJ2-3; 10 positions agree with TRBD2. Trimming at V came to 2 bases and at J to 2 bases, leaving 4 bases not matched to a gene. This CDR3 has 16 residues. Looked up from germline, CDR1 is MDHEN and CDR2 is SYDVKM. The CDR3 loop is CASSLLAGAATDTQYF. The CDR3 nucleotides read TGTGCCAGCAGTTTACTAGCGGGGGCCGCCACAGATACGCAGTATTTT.

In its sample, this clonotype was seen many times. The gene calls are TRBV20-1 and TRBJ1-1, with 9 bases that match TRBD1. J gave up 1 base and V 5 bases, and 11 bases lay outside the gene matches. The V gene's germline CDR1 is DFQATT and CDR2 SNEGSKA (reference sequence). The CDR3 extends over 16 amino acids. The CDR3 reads CSAYPWDRAGNTEAFF. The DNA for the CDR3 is TGCAGTGCTTACCCGTGGGACAGGGCAGGGAACACTGAAGCTTTCTTT.

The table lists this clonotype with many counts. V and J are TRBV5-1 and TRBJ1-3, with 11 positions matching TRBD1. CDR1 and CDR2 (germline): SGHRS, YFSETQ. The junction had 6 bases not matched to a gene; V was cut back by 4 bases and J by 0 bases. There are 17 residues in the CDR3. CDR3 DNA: TGCGCCAGCAGCCCCGGGACAGGGGGTATCTCTGGAAACACCATATATTTT. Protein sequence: CASSPGTGGISGNTIYF.

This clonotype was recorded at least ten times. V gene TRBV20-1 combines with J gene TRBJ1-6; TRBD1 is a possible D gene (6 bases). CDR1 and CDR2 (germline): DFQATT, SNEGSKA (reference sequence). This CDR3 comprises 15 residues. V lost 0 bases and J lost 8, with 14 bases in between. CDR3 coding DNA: TGCAGTGCTAGAGAGGCGGGGGCGGTTTATTCACCCCTCCACTTT. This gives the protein CSAREAGAVYSPLHF.

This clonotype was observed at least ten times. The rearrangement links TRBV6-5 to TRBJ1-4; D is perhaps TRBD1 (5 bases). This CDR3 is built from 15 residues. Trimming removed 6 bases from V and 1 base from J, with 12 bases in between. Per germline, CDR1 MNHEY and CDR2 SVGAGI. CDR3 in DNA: TGTGCCAGCAGACCAGGGATAGTAACTAATGAAAAACTGTTTTTT. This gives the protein CASRPGIVTNEKLFF.

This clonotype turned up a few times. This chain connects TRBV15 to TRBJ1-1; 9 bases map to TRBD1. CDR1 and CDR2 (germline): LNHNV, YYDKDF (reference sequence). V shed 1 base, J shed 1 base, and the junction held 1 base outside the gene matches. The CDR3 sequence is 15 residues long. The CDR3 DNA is TGTGCCACCAGCAGAGTACAGGGGGCGAACACTGAAGCTTTCTTT. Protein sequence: CATSRVQGANTEAFF.

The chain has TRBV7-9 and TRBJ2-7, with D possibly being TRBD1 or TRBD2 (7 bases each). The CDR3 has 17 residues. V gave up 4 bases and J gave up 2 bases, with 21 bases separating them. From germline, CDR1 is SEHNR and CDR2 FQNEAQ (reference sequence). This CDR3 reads CASSSYPGGVRPYEQYF. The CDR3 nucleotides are TGTGCCAGCAGCTCCTACCCAGGGGGGGTGAGGCCCTACGAGCAGTACTTC.

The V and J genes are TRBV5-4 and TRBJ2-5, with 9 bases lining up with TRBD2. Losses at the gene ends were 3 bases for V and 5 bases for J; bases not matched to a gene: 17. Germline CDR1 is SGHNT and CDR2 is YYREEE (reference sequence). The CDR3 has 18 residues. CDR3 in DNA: TGTGCCAGCAGCTCAGAATCTACTCTAGCGGGGCTCGTGGAGACCCAGTACTTC. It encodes CASSSESTLAGLVETQYF.

CDR3 residues: CASSEDRGSHEQYF. The CDR3 DNA sequence: TGTGCCAGCAGTGAAGACCGAGGGTCTCACGAGCAGTACTTC. The chain is built from TRBV2 and TRBJ2-7; maybe TRBD2 (5 bases). The CDR3 contains 14 residues. V shed 1 base and J shed 5 bases, with 12 bases lying between them. In germline, CDR1 is SNHLY, CDR2 FYNNEI.

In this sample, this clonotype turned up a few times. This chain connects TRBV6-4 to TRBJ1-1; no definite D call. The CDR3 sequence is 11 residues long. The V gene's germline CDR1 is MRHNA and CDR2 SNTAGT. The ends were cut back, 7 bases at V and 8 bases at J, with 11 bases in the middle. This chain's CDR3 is CASKGREEAFF. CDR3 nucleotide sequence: TGTGCCAGCAAGGGCAGAGAAGAAGCTTTCTTT.

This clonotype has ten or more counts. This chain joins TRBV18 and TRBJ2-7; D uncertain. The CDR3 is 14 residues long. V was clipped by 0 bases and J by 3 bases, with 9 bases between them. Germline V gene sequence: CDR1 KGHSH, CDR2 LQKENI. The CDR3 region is CASSPPVGNYEQYF. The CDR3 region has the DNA TGTGCCAGCTCACCACCGGTGGGGAACTACGAGCAGTACTTC.

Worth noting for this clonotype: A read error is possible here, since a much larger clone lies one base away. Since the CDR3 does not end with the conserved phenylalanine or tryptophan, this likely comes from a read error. The CDR3 here is CASSDRYSNQPQHL. In nucleotides, the CDR3 is TGTGCCAGCAGCGACAGGTATAGCAATCAGCCCCAGCATCTT. The J gene is TRBJ1-5, the V gene TRBV27; tentatively, D is TRBD1 (6 bases). With 6 bases removed from V and 0 bases from J, the gap between germline ends came to 9 bases. The CDR3 spans 14 residues. Germline loops: CDR1 MNHEY, CDR2 SMNVEV (reference sequence).

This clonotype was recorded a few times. The CDR3 DNA reads as TGTGCCACCAGCAATTTTGAGGGGCCCACCGGGGAGCTGTTTTTT. Amino acids: CATSNFEGPTGELFF. The J gene is TRBJ2-2, the V gene TRBV15, with D possibly called TRBD1 or TRBD2 (5 bases each). Trimming shortened V by 4 bases and J by 4 bases, and 13 bases separated the two germline ends. Germline CDR1 reads LNHNV; CDR2 reads YYDKDF (reference sequence). This CDR3 is built from 15 residues.

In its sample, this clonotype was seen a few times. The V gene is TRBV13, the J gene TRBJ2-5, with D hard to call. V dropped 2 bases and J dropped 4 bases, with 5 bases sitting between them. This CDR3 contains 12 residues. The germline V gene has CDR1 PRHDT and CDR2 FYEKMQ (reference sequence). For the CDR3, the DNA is TGTGCCAGCAGCTTATATTCAGAGACCCAGTACTTC. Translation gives CASSLYSETQYF.

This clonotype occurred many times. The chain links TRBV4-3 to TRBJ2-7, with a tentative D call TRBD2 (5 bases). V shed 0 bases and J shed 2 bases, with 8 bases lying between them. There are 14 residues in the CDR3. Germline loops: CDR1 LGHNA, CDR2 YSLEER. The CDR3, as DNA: TGCGCCAGCAGCCAAGACCCGGGGACCTACGAGCAGTACTTC. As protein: CASSQDPGTYEQYF.

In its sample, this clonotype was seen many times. The CDR3, as DNA: TGCGCCAGCAGCAAAGGGGCCGGGGGTGGCCAAGAGACCCAGTACTTC. Translation: CASSKGAGGGQETQYF. V is TRBV5-1 and J is TRBJ2-5, with TRBD2 as a possible D gene (6 bases). The CDR3 covers 16 residues. The germline CDR1 and CDR2 sequences are SGHRS and YFSETQ. V gave up 4 bases and J gave up 1 base, with 17 bases separating them.

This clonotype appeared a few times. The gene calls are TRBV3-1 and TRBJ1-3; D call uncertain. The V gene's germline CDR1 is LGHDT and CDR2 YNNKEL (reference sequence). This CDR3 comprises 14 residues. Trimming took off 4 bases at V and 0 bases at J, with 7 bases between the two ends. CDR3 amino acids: CASSPGDSGNTIYF. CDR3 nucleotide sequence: TGTGCCAGCAGCCCAGGAGACTCTGGAAACACCATATATTTT.

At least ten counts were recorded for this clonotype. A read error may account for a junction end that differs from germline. CDR3 in amino acids: CASSYSKGQGLHF. CDR3 in DNA: TGTGCCAGCAGTTATTCGAAGGGACAGGGCTTACATTTT. The genes are TRBV11-2 and TRBJ1-3; 9 bases are a match to TRBD1. CDR1 SGHAT and CDR2 FQNNGV come from the germline V gene. The length of the CDR3 is 13 residues. Together with reference TRBV11-2 and TRBJ1-3, the CDR3 gives the full variable domain: EAGVAQSPRYKIIEKRQSVAFWCNPISGHATLYWYQQILGQGPKLLIQFQNNGVVDDSQLPKDRFSAERLKGVDSTLKIQPAKLEDSAVYLCASSYSKGQGLHFGEGSWLTVV.

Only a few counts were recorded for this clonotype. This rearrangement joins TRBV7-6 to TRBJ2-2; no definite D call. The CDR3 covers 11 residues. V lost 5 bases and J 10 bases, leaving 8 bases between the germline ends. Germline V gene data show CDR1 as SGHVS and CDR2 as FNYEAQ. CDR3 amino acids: CASSLDQELFF. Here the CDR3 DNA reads TGTGCCAGCAGCCTGGACCAGGAGCTGTTTTTT.

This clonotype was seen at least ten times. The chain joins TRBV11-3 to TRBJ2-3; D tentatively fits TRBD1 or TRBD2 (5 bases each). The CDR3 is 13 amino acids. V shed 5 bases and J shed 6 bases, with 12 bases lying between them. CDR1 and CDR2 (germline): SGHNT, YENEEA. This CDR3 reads CASSPGATDTQYF. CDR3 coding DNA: TGTGCCAGCAGCCCCGGGGCCACGGATACGCAGTATTTT.